This entry describes one T cell receptor beta chain. Only Caucasian adults living in Nashville, Tennessee served as donors. This entry belongs to a study of shared clonotypes between healthy human individuals. Study in general: Plates per donor: three CD4 naive, three CD4 memory, two CD8 naive, one CD8 memory.

Generated by immunoSEQ multiplex PCR, the TCRdb table keeps only in-frame clones and is missing some. The profile shows 2,100,000 or so clones, almost 96% of them singletons. Germline CDR1 SNHLY, CDR2 FYNNEI. V was cut by 3 bases and J by 3 bases, with 8 bases left in between. The CDR3 is 13 amino acids. The sequence was obtained from a man younger than 35 in good health. Sequenced input: naive CD4+ T cells sorted from blood. The subset here: CD45RA+ positively selected. The V and J genes are TRBV2 and TRBJ1-2; D is uncertain. CDR3 region: CASSDRTHYGYTF. For the CDR3, the DNA is TGTGCCAGCAGTGACCGGACGCACTATGGCTACACCTTC. Combining the CDR3 with reference TRBV2 and TRBJ1-2 gives the whole variable domain EPEVTQTPSHQVTQMGQEVILRCVPISNHLYFYWYRQILGQKVEFLVSFYNNEISEKSEIFDDQFSVERPDGSNFTLKIRSTKLEDSAMYFCASSDRTHYGYTFGSGTRLTVV.